The clone carrying this T cell receptor beta chain was seen a handful of times. As yet, its antigen is unknown. This entry is derived from a study of T cells in Graves' hyperthyroidism and ophthalmopathy. Blood from later-ophthalmopathy patients was taken at first hyperthyroidism diagnosis. The CDR3 runs to 14 residues. The germline V and J ends were trimmed by 0 bases and 3 bases, with 9 bases remaining between them. The germline CDR1 and CDR2 sequences are SGHDT and YYEEEE. Using RNA transcripts as the source, TCR beta CDR3 regions were amplified. Primed by the HTBI set, a first-round RT-PCR was run on the TCR CDR3. MiXCR, run by TCRdb on the multiplex PCR reads, gives a single entry per CDR3 protein. This table holds about 400,000 distinct CDR3 sequences, about a sixth found once. General observations from the study: Ophthalmopathy, as predicted by the model, came a median around 6 months after the prediction.

This receptor was identified in a young woman with Graves' hyperthyroidism that later progressed to Graves' ophthalmopathy. The chain joins TRBV5-6 to TRBJ1-2, with D tentatively TRBD1 (5 bases). The sequencing input was blood. The CDR3 reads CASSLDGTYYGYTF. CDR3 bases: TGTGCCAGCAGCTTGGATGGGACCTACTATGGCTACACCTTC.